The clone carrying this T cell receptor beta chain was observed a few times. Its antigen is unidentified. The table came from immunoSEQ multiplex PCR; TCRdb's copy has only in-frame clones and leaves some out. The sample lists around 23,000 clones, roughly 80% occurring once. The unexposed donors gave CD4+ T cells in about 2011-2018, prior to COVID-19. Isolation of CD4+ T cells took place after less than 13 days in culture. Testing used SARS-CoV-2 S/N and four cold-coronavirus spikes on unexposed-donor CD4+ T cells, cells permitting. PBMCs were plated at about 2 million per well in IL-2-containing medium. The data stem from a study of CD4 T cells in relation to SARS-CoV-2 and coronaviruses. Study details: TCR beta CDR3s were sequenced after approximately 9-day antigen culture of PBMCs.

This CDR3 is 13 amino acids long. Trimming shortened V by 0 bases and J by 4 bases, and 9 bases separated the two germline ends. Per germline, CDR1 GTSNPN and CDR2 SVGIG (reference sequence). The V gene is TRBV30, the J gene TRBJ1-2, with D tentatively TRBD1 (5 bases). This sequence was found in a human donor in good health. The specimen sequenced was CD4+ T cells from PBMCs, cultured in vitro. This CDR3 is CAWSVQRGYGYTF. The CDR3 DNA reads as TGTGCCTGGAGTGTACAGAGGGGCTATGGCTACACCTTC.